Presented here are 16 T cell receptor beta chains from one specimen sequenced in a study of OX40 agonist ivuxolimab in advanced cancers. The protocol was immunoSEQ multiplex PCR, while the TCRdb copy is restricted to in-frame clones and leaves out a portion. The table includes approximately 82,000 clones, 80% to 90% detected once. The source material was CD4+ or CD8+ T cells sorted from blood, sampled in a trial of the OX40 agonist ivuxolimab. Receptor source: an adult with an advanced solid tumor such as melanoma, head and neck, liver or kidney cancer.

This sequence joins TRBV21-1 and TRBJ2-7; TRBD1 is taken as the D call from the table, unchecked against the DNA. TRBV21-1 is deemed a pseudogene. The CDR3 runs to 11 residues. The CDR3 DNA reads as TGTGCCAGCAGCAAAGACAGGCCACTGTACTTC. It translates to CASSKDRPLYF.

V gene TRBV7-2 combines with J gene TRBJ1-2; 10 bases fit TRBD1. J was trimmed by 6 bases and V by 7 bases; bases with no gene match: 8. From germline, CDR1 is SGHTA and CDR2 FQGNSA. The CDR3 has 14 residues. The CDR3 protein is CASNIDRGLDGYTF. The CDR3 DNA is TGTGCCAGCAACATAGACAGGGGGCTCGATGGCTACACCTTC.

With respect to this clone: The sample has other DNA sequences that encode this CDR3 too. The chain uses TRBV5-1 and TRBJ2-5; 9 bases map to TRBD2. V shed 0 bases and J 5 bases; nucleotides not matched to a gene: 5. Germline V gene lookup returns CDR1 SGHRS and CDR2 YFSETQ. This CDR3 spans 15 amino acids. CDR3 coding DNA: TGCGCCAGCAGCTTGGGCCTAGCGGGACGGGAGACCCAGTACTTC. Protein product: CASSLGLAGRETQYF.

This chain joins TRBV2 and TRBJ2-3; D possibly matches TRBD1 or TRBD2 (5 bases each). From germline, CDR1 is SNHLY and CDR2 FYNNEI. The CDR3 length is 18 residues. V was shortened by 1 base and J by 2 bases, with 19 bases between the two germline ends. The CDR3 bases are TGTGCCAGCAGTGAAGGGCGGTTTTCGGGGACCTTCACAGATACGCAGTATTTT. This gives the protein CASSEGRFSGTFTDTQYF.

This chain links TRBV25-1 with TRBJ2-1; maybe TRBD2 (6 bases). Between the trimmed V and J ends, which lost 6 bases and 6 bases, there was a span of 12 bases. This CDR3 contains 13 residues. Germline V gene lookup returns CDR1 MGHDK and CDR2 SYGVNS. For the CDR3, the DNA is TGTGCCAGCAGCATCGGGGGAACCAATGAGCAGTTCTTC. It specifies CASSIGGTNEQFF.

The chain joins TRBV5-1 to TRBJ2-1; 7 positions agree with TRBD1. Germline values: CDR1 SGHRS, CDR2 YFSETQ. The ends lost 4 bases at V and 5 bases at J; junction bases unmatched: 6. This CDR3 region has 14 residues. The CDR3 nucleotides are TGCGCCAGCAGCCGCCGGGACAGCGACAATGAGCAGTTCTTC. Translating it yields CASSRRDSDNEQFF.

The chain uses TRBV5-8 and TRBJ2-7, with TRBD2 identical over 9 bases. V gave up 0 bases and J gave up 0 bases; unmatched junction bases: 10. This CDR3 spans 18 amino acids. Germline V gives CDR1 SGHTS, CDR2 YDEGEE. CDR3 sequence reads: CASSLGVSGRPYSYEQYF. CDR3 DNA: TGTGCCAGCAGCTTGGGGGTTAGCGGGAGACCCTACTCCTACGAGCAGTACTTC.

The rearrangement uses TRBV4-2 and TRBJ1-1; no clear D gene. This CDR3 is 15 amino acids long. Between the trimmed V and J ends, which lost 0 bases and 0 bases, there was a span of 8 bases. Germline V gene lookup returns CDR1 LGHNA and CDR2 YNFKEQ. CDR3 nucleotides: TGTGCCAGCAGCCAAGAGGGCAGGTTGAACACTGAAGCTTTCTTT. Translation: CASSQEGRLNTEAFF.

The V and J genes are TRBV6-1 and TRBJ1-5, with D possibly matching TRBD1 (5 bases). The length of the CDR3 is 12 residues. The V and J ends lost 8 bases and 5 bases respectively, with 10 bases between them. CDR1 is MNHNS and CDR2 is SASEGT in the germline V gene. The CDR3 loop reads CASREGHQPQHF. In nucleotides, the CDR3 is TGTGCCAGCCGAGAGGGACATCAGCCCCAGCATTTT.

This chain links TRBV29-1 with TRBJ2-1; no reliable D call. CDR3 length equals 12 residues. Trimming took off 2 bases at V and 4 bases at J, with 6 bases between the two ends. CDR1 and CDR2 from the germline V gene are SQVTM and ANQGSEA. The CDR3 DNA follows: TGCAGCGTTGAATTGGGGTACAATGAGCAGTTCTTC. It yields the protein CSVELGYNEQFF.

This chain connects TRBV6-5 to TRBJ1-1; TRBD1 agrees at 7 bases. Germline V gene sequence: CDR1 MNHEY, CDR2 SVGAGI. This CDR3 comprises 12 residues. J lost 9 bases, V lost 8 bases, and 9 bases had no gene match. Here the CDR3 reads CASGPEQGKAFF. The DNA for the CDR3 is TGTGCCAGCGGTCCGGAACAGGGGAAAGCTTTCTTT.

The chain links TRBV7-2 to TRBJ2-5; 8 positions agree with TRBD1. The J call may not be correct, given that the DNA end is closer to TRBJ2-7. The CDR3 length is 15 residues. Germline CDR1 is SGHTA and CDR2 is FQGNSA. CDR3 loop: CASSLAGTGSYEQYF. CDR3 nucleotides: TGTGCCAGCAGCTTAGCAGGGACAGGCTCCTACGAGCAGTACTTC.

The genes are TRBV6-1 and TRBJ2-1; a possible D gene is TRBD1 (6 bases). The CDR3 covers 15 residues. Germline-derived CDR1 and CDR2 are MNHNS and SASEGT. The V end lost 6 bases, the J end lost 0 bases, and 12 bases lay between the germline ends. This CDR3 reads CASSPGVSSYNEQFF. CDR3 DNA: TGTGCCAGCAGCCCAGGGGTCAGCTCCTACAATGAGCAGTTCTTC.

V is TRBV7-9 and J is TRBJ2-7; 11 bases agree with TRBD2. Germline V gene sequence: CDR1 SEHNR, CDR2 FQNEAQ (reference sequence). The CDR3 loop spans 15 amino acids. The V segment lost 0 bases and the J segment 6 bases; nucleotides outside the gene matches: 4. The CDR3 nucleotides read TGTGCCAGCAGCTTAGCCCTAGCGGGAGGAACCGAGCAGTACTTC. Amino acid sequence: CASSLALAGGTEQYF.

The rearrangement joins TRBV5-1 to TRBJ2-5; perhaps D is TRBD1 or TRBD2 (5 bases each). This CDR3 has 15 amino acids. From germline, CDR1 is SGHRS and CDR2 YFSETQ. Trimming cost V 3 bases and J 3 bases, with 15 bases left between them. CDR3 sequence: CASSYESGTKETQYF. CDR3 nucleotide sequence: TGCGCCAGCAGCTATGAATCCGGGACCAAAGAGACCCAGTACTTC.

V gene TRBV28 combines with J gene TRBJ2-3, with 7 positions matching TRBD2. J lost 0 bases, V lost 7 bases, and 4 bases had no gene match. Germline-derived CDR1 and CDR2 are MDHEN and SYDVKM. The CDR3 covers 14 residues. The CDR3 protein is CASIERGSTDTQYF. The CDR3 bases are TGTGCCAGCATAGAGCGGGGTAGCACAGATACGCAGTATTTT.